One and the same sample provided the 30 T cell receptor beta chains below, sequenced in a study of early T cells in non-severe SARS-CoV-2 infection. One entry per CDR3 protein, called by TCRdb with MiXCR from the 5' RACE reads. This sample has about 70,000 distinct CDR3 sequences, with 4.6% found just once. Sequencing used whole blood, obtained at baseline. Receptors were obtained from an adult who was a healthcare worker with PCR-confirmed SARS-CoV-2 infection or an uninfected control (not recorded which). The donor label of this sample is uncertain.

This clonotype was detected only a few times. The rearrangement joins TRBV18 to TRBJ1-1; TRBD1 matches 7 bases. Per the germline V gene, CDR1 is KGHSH and CDR2 is LQKENI. V lost 6 bases to trimming and J lost 2 bases; unmatched junction nucleotides: 6. This CDR3 has 14 amino acids. CDR3 amino acids: CASSLQGRNTEAFF. The CDR3 DNA reads as TGTGCCAGCTCCCTACAGGGGAGAAACACTGAAGCTTTCTTT.

The genes are TRBV5-1 and TRBJ2-7; a possible D gene is TRBD1 (6 bases). Trimming pared 4 bases from V and 0 bases from J, leaving 14 bases between. The CDR3 length is 15 residues. Germline V lookup: CDR1 SGHRS, CDR2 YFSETQ. The CDR3 bases are TGCGCCAGCAGCCGCGGACAGTCGAGCTCCTACGAGCAGTACTTC. Residues: CASSRGQSSSYEQYF.

This clonotype was recorded at least ten times. The chain employs TRBV6-1 and TRBJ2-1, with D uncertain. CDR3 length: 14 amino acids. CDR1 is MNHNS, CDR2 SASEGT, per germline. Trimming took off 1 base at V and 10 bases at J, with 14 bases between the two ends. The CDR3 here is CASSEGVSVREQFF. The CDR3 region has the DNA TGTGCCAGCAGTGAAGGGGTCTCCGTCCGGGAGCAGTTCTTC.

In this sample, this clonotype turned up once. The rearrangement joins TRBV7-2 to TRBJ1-5; perhaps TRBD1 as D (6 bases). Looked up from germline, CDR1 is SGHTA and CDR2 is FQGNSA. CDR3 size: 14 residues. V lost 5 bases and J lost 2, with 10 bases in between. The CDR3 nucleotides are TGTGCCAGCAGCCCGGGGGCTCGCAATCAGCCCCAGCATTTT. Its protein product is CASSPGARNQPQHF.

J is TRBJ2-7 and V is TRBV9; 7 bases align to TRBD1. V was clipped by 4 bases and J by 2 bases; unmatched bases: 6. CDR1 SGDLS and CDR2 YYNGEE come from the germline V gene. This CDR3 is 14 amino acids long. The CDR3 reads CASSLTGIPYEQYF. The CDR3 DNA is TGTGCCAGCAGCCTGACAGGGATTCCCTACGAGCAGTACTTC.

There are a few counts of this clonotype. The V gene is TRBV7-8, the J gene TRBJ2-1; D unresolved. Trimming removed 1 base from V and 0 bases from J, with 13 bases in between. The length of the CDR3 is 17 residues. Germline V lookup: CDR1 SGHVS, CDR2 FQNEAQ. DNA of the CDR3: TGTGCCAGCAGCTTAGATAGTGGACCCAGCTCCTACAATGAGCAGTTCTTC. Protein: CASSLDSGPSSYNEQFF.

At least ten counts were recorded for this clonotype. The V gene is TRBV29-1, the J gene TRBJ2-3; TRBD1 or TRBD2 may be the D gene (6 bases each). Looked up from germline, CDR1 is SQVTM and CDR2 is ANQGSEA. V lost 1 base and J lost 3, with 11 bases in between. The length of the CDR3 is 14 residues. This CDR3 is CSVEVGGRTDTQYF. CDR3 DNA: TGCAGCGTTGAAGTAGGGGGGCGGACAGATACGCAGTATTTT.

Many counts were recorded for this clonotype. The chain joins TRBV4-3 to TRBJ1-1; D is undetermined. CDR3 length equals 13 residues. With 1 base removed from V and 5 bases from J, the gap between germline ends came to 8 bases. Germline CDR1 and CDR2: LGHNA and YSLEER. CDR3 sequence: CASSQVGKTEAFF. In DNA form, the CDR3 reads TGCGCCAGCAGCCAAGTAGGGAAGACTGAAGCTTTCTTT.

At least ten counts were recorded for this clonotype. V gene TRBV6-2 or TRBV6-3 combines with J gene TRBJ1-5, with D hard to call. The V gene lost 2 bases and the J gene lost 4 bases, with 15 bases spanning the gap. The CDR3 covers 16 residues. Germline CDR1 reads MNHEY; CDR2 reads SVGEGT. CDR3 in amino acids: CASSYGYSVRNQPQHF. The CDR3, as DNA: TGTGCCAGCAGTTACGGATACAGTGTCCGTAATCAGCCCCAGCATTTT.

This clonotype has at least ten counts. V and J are TRBV24-1 and TRBJ1-5; possibly TRBD1 for D (5 bases). The CDR3 sequence is 14 residues long. Germline V gene lookup returns CDR1 KGHDR and CDR2 SFDVKD. V was shortened by 3 bases and J by 9 bases, with 14 bases between the two germline ends. CDR3 region: CATSDGDRRWPQHF. Here the CDR3 DNA reads TGTGCCACCAGTGATGGGGACCGGCGCTGGCCCCAGCATTTT.

This clonotype was seen ten or more times. The CDR3 here is CASSPQMNTEAFF. CDR3 in DNA: TGTGCCAGCAGTCCCCAGATGAACACTGAAGCTTTCTTT. This chain joins TRBV12-3 or TRBV12-4 and TRBJ1-1; D gene unclear. The CDR3 sequence is 13 residues long. Trimming left V 5 bases short and J 0 bases short, with 7 bases between.

The chain carries TRBV27 and TRBJ1-4, with a weak D call TRBD1 (5 bases). In germline, CDR1 is MNHEY, CDR2 SMNVEV (reference sequence). CDR3 length equals 16 residues. V gave up 1 base and J gave up 8 bases, with 17 bases separating them. The CDR3 DNA follows: TGTGCCAGCAGTTTATGGGAGGGACTCACCCCCGAAAAACTGTTTTTT. This sequence encodes CASSLWEGLTPEKLFF.

The table lists this clonotype with many counts. The chain recombines TRBV20-1 with TRBJ2-3, with unresolved D. This CDR3 has 11 residues. V lost 1 base, J lost 5 bases, and 4 bases lay in between. Germline V CDR1 and CDR2: DFQATT, SNEGSKA (reference sequence). CDR3 residues: CSARALDTQYF. The CDR3 coding sequence is TGCAGTGCTAGAGCTTTAGATACGCAGTATTTT.

This rearrangement joins TRBV6-2 or TRBV6-3 to TRBJ1-1; the match to TRBD1 covers 9 bases. CDR3 size: 16 residues. Germline V lookup: CDR1 MNHEY, CDR2 SVGEGT. Trimming cost V 6 bases and J 0 bases; bases outside gene matches: 8. The CDR3 DNA reads as TGTGCCAGCAGATCAGACAGGGGGTACATGAACACTGAAGCTTTCTTT. This gives the protein CASRSDRGYMNTEAFF.

This clonotype was recorded at least ten times. The rearrangement links TRBV6-2 or TRBV6-3 to TRBJ2-5; D is ambiguous. CDR1 and CDR2 (germline): MNHEY, SVGEGT. The CDR3 extends over 12 amino acids. V lost 2 bases and J 5 bases, leaving 6 bases between the germline ends. The CDR3 protein is CASSYRQETQYF. The CDR3 bases are TGTGCCAGCAGTTACCGCCAGGAGACCCAGTACTTC.

This clonotype was detected only a few times. The rearrangement uses TRBV28 and TRBJ1-6; 8 nucleotides line up with TRBD1. V shed 7 bases and J 7 bases; nucleotides not matched to a gene: 6. CDR1 is MDHEN, CDR2 SYDVKM, per germline. The CDR3 runs to 14 residues. The CDR3: CASTPGQVNSPLHF. In DNA, the CDR3 is TGTGCCAGCACTCCGGGACAGGTGAATTCACCCCTCCACTTT.

This clonotype was seen at least ten times. The J gene is TRBJ2-7, the V gene TRBV7-2; 7 bases agree with TRBD2. V lost 1 base, J lost 0 bases, and 3 bases stayed unmatched. The length of the CDR3 is 15 residues. CDR1 is SGHTA, CDR2 FQGNSA, per germline. CDR3 sequence (DNA): TGTGCCAGCAGCTTAGTGGGAGGGAGCTCCTACGAGCAGTACTTC. Protein sequence: CASSLVGGSSYEQYF.

At least ten counts were recorded for this clonotype. V and J are TRBV10-2 and TRBJ1-1; D unclear. This CDR3 comprises 14 residues. The germline V gene has CDR1 WSHSY and CDR2 SAAADI. Trimming removed 0 bases at V and 3 bases at J, with 8 bases between. DNA for the CDR3: TGCGCCAGCAGTGAGTCGGAGGCGGACACTGAAGCTTTCTTT. This gives the protein CASSESEADTEAFF.

The rearrangement joins TRBV20-1 to TRBJ2-3; the match to TRBD2 covers 9 bases. Germline V CDR1 and CDR2: DFQATT, SNEGSKA (reference sequence). This CDR3 contains 16 residues. V was clipped by 4 bases and J by 4 bases; unmatched bases: 12. CDR3 in amino acids: CSAMAAGGRGADTQYF. In DNA form, the CDR3 reads TGCAGTGCTATGGCAGCGGGGGGCCGAGGGGCAGATACGCAGTATTTT.

There are many counts of this clonotype. The chain combines TRBV7-2 with TRBJ1-6; 7 bases match TRBD1. From germline, CDR1 is SGHTA and CDR2 FQGNSA. CDR3 size: 17 residues. Trimming removed 6 bases from V and 0 bases from J; junction bases left unmatched: 8. CDR3 coding DNA: TGTGCCAGCAGGGACAGGACAGTGAGCTCCTATAATTCACCCCTCCACTTT. Amino acid sequence: CASRDRTVSSYNSPLHF.

The chain links TRBV13 to TRBJ2-5; either TRBD1 or TRBD2 may supply D (6 bases each). CDR3 size: 12 residues. Germline V lookup: CDR1 PRHDT, CDR2 FYEKMQ (reference sequence). With 3 bases removed from V and 14 bases from J, the gap between germline ends came to 16 bases. The CDR3 region is CASSLEGTPRYF. CDR3 DNA: TGTGCCAGCAGCTTGGAGGGGACACCTAGATACTTC.

The chain recombines TRBV2 with TRBJ1-5; D possibly corresponds to TRBD1 (6 bases). Trimming cost V 6 bases and J 4 bases, with 7 bases left between them. This CDR3 is 12 amino acids long. CDR1 and CDR2 (germline): SNHLY, FYNNEI. CDR3 loop: CASRQGNQPQHF. Written as DNA, the CDR3 is TGTGCCAGCAGACAGGGTAATCAGCCCCAGCATTTT.

The V gene is TRBV7-2, the J gene TRBJ2-3; 7 nucleotides line up with TRBD1. The V gene end was trimmed by 5 bases and the J gene end by 1 base; junction bases not matched to a gene: 6. There are 15 residues in the CDR3. Germline CDR1 reads SGHTA; CDR2 reads FQGNSA. DNA of the CDR3: TGTGCCAGCAGCCCGGTAACAGGGGGCACAGATACGCAGTATTTT. It yields the protein CASSPVTGGTDTQYF. Variable domain in full (rest from reference TRBV7-2 and TRBJ2-3): GAGVSQSPSNKVTEKGKDVELRCDPISGHTALYWYRQSLGQGLEFLIYFQGNSAPDKSGLPSDRFSAERTGGSVSTLTIQRTQQEDSAVYLCASSPVTGGTDTQYFGPGTRLTVL.

This clonotype came up a few times. The rearrangement links TRBV25-1 to TRBJ1-2, with 10 positions matching TRBD1. The germline V gene has CDR1 MGHDK and CDR2 SYGVNS. Trimming took 4 bases from V and 6 from J; bases not matched to a gene: 2. There are 13 residues in the CDR3. This CDR3 reads CASSAGTGDGYTF. For the CDR3, the DNA is TGTGCCAGCAGTGCCGGGACAGGGGATGGCTACACCTTC.

This clonotype was recorded at least ten times. This sequence joins TRBV7-2 and TRBJ2-1; D may be TRBD1 or TRBD2 (6 bases each). CDR3 length equals 15 residues. The V and J ends lost 1 base and 2 bases respectively, with 9 bases between them. In germline, CDR1 is SGHTA, CDR2 FQGNSA. For the CDR3, the DNA is TGTGCCAGCAGCTTAGGAGGGGGGCCCTACAATGAGCAGTTCTTC. Its protein is CASSLGGGPYNEQFF.

J is TRBJ2-3 and V is TRBV11-3; no firm D call. The CDR3 totals 13 residues. Trimming cost V 0 bases and J 5 bases, with 6 bases left between them. Per germline, CDR1 SGHNT and CDR2 YENEEA. CDR3 coding DNA: TGTGCCAGCAGCTTAGACGTCCGAGATACGCAGTATTTT. Translation: CASSLDVRDTQYF.

At least ten counts were recorded for this clonotype. This chain joins TRBV6-2 or TRBV6-3 and TRBJ1-2; 10 nucleotides agree with TRBD1. The germline CDR1 and CDR2 sequences are MNHEY and SVGEGT. The CDR3 has 13 residues. The trim removed 8 bases at V and 3 bases at J, leaving 3 bases unmatched. CDR3 loop: CASRDRGDYGYTF. CDR3 DNA sequence: TGTGCCAGCCGGGACAGGGGAGACTATGGCTACACCTTC.

This chain links TRBV10-2 with TRBJ1-1, with TRBD1 identical over 7 bases. Unmatched junction bases numbered 11, after V lost 3 bases and J lost 7 bases. The germline V gene encodes CDR1 WSHSY and CDR2 SAAADI. This CDR3 comprises 15 residues. CDR3 protein: CASSDAAGGRYEAFF. The CDR3 DNA is TGCGCCAGCAGTGATGCGGCAGGGGGAAGGTATGAAGCTTTCTTT.

This clonotype was recorded many times. The chain employs TRBV6-5 and TRBJ2-7; D perhaps matches TRBD1 (7 bases). The CDR3 extends over 13 amino acids. V was shortened by 4 bases and J by 6 bases, with 13 bases between the two germline ends. CDR1 MNHEY and CDR2 SVGAGI come from the germline V gene. Here the CDR3 reads CASSSRQGGEQYF. The CDR3, as DNA: TGTGCCAGCAGTTCACGACAGGGAGGCGAGCAGTACTTC.

This clonotype was picked up many times. This chain connects TRBV10-1 to TRBJ1-4; no firm D call. This CDR3 contains 14 residues. Trimming took 4 bases from V and 1 from J, leaving 7 bases between them. CDR1 is WNHNN and CDR2 is SYGVQD in the germline V gene (reference sequence). CDR3 nucleotide sequence: TGCGCCAGCAGTGGTCCGGGAACTAATGAAAAACTGTTTTTT. This gives the protein CASSGPGTNEKLFF.